The 27 T cell receptor beta chains below come from one sample, sequenced in a study of T-cell reconstitution after alpha-beta-depleted transplantation in children. The TCRbeta library was prepared with unique molecular identifiers. TCRdb fed the PCR reads into MiXCR, producing one record per CDR3 protein. Of 210,000 or so distinct CDR3 sequences in the sample, approximately 10% were seen once. The material was PBMCs, obtained before TCRalphabeta/CD19-depleted stem cell transplant. All receptors derive from a child less than two years old with acute myeloid leukemia, due to receive a stem cell transplant.

This clonotype was observed a few times. The chain combines TRBV29-1 with TRBJ1-1; unclear D gene. CDR3 length: 11 amino acids. Germline loops: CDR1 SQVTM, CDR2 ANQGSEA. V was trimmed by 7 bases and J by 5 bases, leaving 11 bases between them. CDR3 region: CSARQPTEAFF. CDR3 sequence (DNA): TGCAGCGCAAGACAACCTACTGAAGCTTTCTTT.

This clonotype was picked up many times. CDR3 protein: CASSVGTGPYEQYF. In DNA, the CDR3 is TGTGCCAGCAGCGTCGGGACAGGGCCCTACGAGCAGTACTTC. The chain carries TRBV27 and TRBJ2-7; 9 bases map to TRBD1. The CDR3 loop spans 14 amino acids. Trimming cost V 6 bases and J 2 bases; bases outside gene matches: 5. In germline, CDR1 is MNHEY, CDR2 SMNVEV (reference sequence).

Ten or more counts support this clonotype. The chain has TRBV24-1 and TRBJ2-1; 8 bases match TRBD2. With V trimmed by 1 base and J by 6 bases, 7 bases remained unmatched. CDR3 length equals 16 residues. Germline V gives CDR1 KGHDR, CDR2 SFDVKD. The CDR3 loop reads CATSDLGFSGSNEQFF. The CDR3 nucleotides read TGTGCCACCAGTGATTTAGGCTTCAGCGGGAGCAATGAGCAGTTCTTC.

This clonotype was recorded at least ten times. The chain employs TRBV6-1 and TRBJ2-3; TRBD1 matches 7 bases. The CDR3 consists of 15 residues. The trim removed 7 bases at V and 4 bases at J, leaving 11 bases unmatched. Germline V lookup: CDR1 MNHNS, CDR2 SASEGT. The CDR3: CASTPRQGVSDTQYF. The CDR3 region has the DNA TGTGCCAGCACCCCCAGACAGGGAGTTTCAGATACGCAGTATTTT.

This clonotype has ten or more counts. CDR3 loop: CASSQGANYGYTF. DNA of the CDR3: TGCGCCAGCAGCCAGGGGGCTAACTATGGCTACACCTTC. The chain is built from TRBV5-1 and TRBJ1-2; 7 bases are a match to TRBD1. The CDR3 covers 13 residues. With 4 bases clipped from V and 0 bases from J, the junction kept 0 bases outside the gene matches. The germline CDR1 and CDR2 sequences are SGHRS and YFSETQ.

This clonotype was observed many times. The rearrangement joins TRBV12-3 or TRBV12-4 to TRBJ2-3, with D unclear. This CDR3 contains 13 residues. With 4 bases removed from V and 9 bases from J, the gap between germline ends came to 14 bases. The CDR3 DNA sequence: TGTGCCAGCAGTTCGGGCCGGACGGTCACGCAGTATTTT. Its protein product is CASSSGRTVTQYF.

This clonotype has ten or more counts. The rearrangement uses TRBV25-1 and TRBJ2-2; D may be TRBD2 (6 bases). Trimming shortened V by 7 bases and J by 6 bases, and 15 bases separated the two germline ends. CDR3 length: 14 residues. Germline V lookup: CDR1 MGHDK, CDR2 SYGVNS. As DNA, the CDR3 is TGTGCCAGCAAGGCAAGCGGGTGGGCCGGGGAGCTGTTTTTT. Amino acids: CASKASGWAGELFF. The variable domain in full, with the rest retrieved from reference TRBV25-1 and TRBJ2-2, is EADIYQTPRYLVIGTGKKITLECSQTMGHDKMYWYQQDPGMELHLIHYSYGVNSTEKGDLSSESTVSRIRTEHFPLTLESARPSHTSQYLCASKASGWAGELFFGEGSRLTVL.

This clonotype has a count of ten or more. J is TRBJ1-2 and V is TRBV18; D gene uncertain. This CDR3 contains 14 residues. The germline V gene has CDR1 KGHSH and CDR2 LQKENI. V lost 2 bases and J 2 bases, leaving 9 bases between the germline ends. The CDR3 DNA sequence: TGTGCCAGCTCACCATCCACCCAGAACTATGGCTACACCTTC. Translation gives CASSPSTQNYGYTF. Full variable domain (missing parts from reference TRBV18 and TRBJ1-2): NAGVMQNPRHLVRRRGQEARLRCSPMKGHSHVYWYRQLPEEGLKFMVYLQKENIIDESGMPKERFSAEFPKEGPSILRIQQVVRGDSAAYFCASSPSTQNYGYTFGSGTRLTVV.

This clonotype was detected ten times or more. The CDR3 here is CSARGGGTDYEQYF. CDR3 coding DNA: TGCAGTGCTAGAGGAGGAGGGACAGACTACGAGCAGTACTTC. This chain joins TRBV20-1 and TRBJ2-7, with D possibly being TRBD1 (7 bases). V lost 1 base, J lost 3 bases, and 13 bases lay in between. The CDR3 is 14 amino acids. CDR1 and CDR2 (germline): DFQATT, SNEGSKA (reference sequence).

This clonotype was counted ten times or more. This chain uses TRBV29-1 with TRBJ1-1; unclear D gene. Germline-derived CDR1 and CDR2 are SQVTM and ANQGSEA. The V end lost 5 bases, the J end lost 2 bases, and 12 bases lay between the germline ends. This CDR3 spans 13 amino acids. The CDR3 DNA sequence: TGCAGCGTTCGCCCCCTTCGAAACACTGAAGCTTTCTTT. Amino acid sequence: CSVRPLRNTEAFF.

This clonotype showed up many times. The chain joins TRBV27 to TRBJ1-2; D is perhaps TRBD1 (5 bases). The CDR3 contains 13 residues. V lost 1 base and J 5 bases, leaving 8 bases between the germline ends. The germline V gene encodes CDR1 MNHEY and CDR2 SMNVEV (reference sequence). The CDR3 bases are TGTGCCAGCAGTTTATGGGGGGGGTATGGCTACACCTTC. As protein: CASSLWGGYGYTF.

This clonotype was seen only a few times. The chain carries TRBV30 and TRBJ1-2; D not resolved. V gave up 0 bases and J gave up 1 base, with 9 bases separating them. CDR3 length equals 14 residues. Germline loops: CDR1 GTSNPN, CDR2 SVGIG (reference sequence). In DNA, the CDR3 is TGTGCCTGGAGTGTACTTAACAGTAACTATGGCTACACCTTC. Its translation is CAWSVLNSNYGYTF.

Comments on this clonotype: Possible read error: a much larger clone is one base away. A read error is likely, as this CDR3 ends without the conserved phenylalanine or tryptophan. The rearrangement links TRBV3-1 to TRBJ1-3; D is unclear. The germline V gene has CDR1 LGHDT and CDR2 YNNKEL (reference sequence). CDR3 length: 14 residues. V lost 2 bases to trimming and J lost 7 bases, with 12 bases between them. CDR3 in DNA: TGTGCCAGCAGCCAATTGGGGAGTGGGAACACCATATATTCT. Amino acids: CASSQLGSGNTIYS.

This clonotype appeared many times. The chain is built from TRBV15 and TRBJ1-1; TRBD1 agrees at 7 bases. The CDR3 runs 15 residues. Germline assignment: CDR1 LNHNV and CDR2 YYDKDF (reference sequence). V was pared by 4 bases and J by 5 bases, with 10 bases of the junction left unmatched. CDR3 in amino acids: CATSTYQQGRTEAFF. The CDR3 bases are TGTGCCACCAGCACTTATCAACAGGGGAGGACTGAAGCTTTCTTT. Full variable domain (missing parts from reference TRBV15 and TRBJ1-1): DAMVIQNPRYQVTQFGKPVTLSCSQTLNHNVMYWYQQKSSQAPKLLFHYYDKDFNNEADTPDNFQSRRPNTSFCFLDIRSPGLGDTAMYLCATSTYQQGRTEAFFGQGTRLTVV.

Ten or more counts support this clonotype. V is TRBV29-1 and J is TRBJ1-1; D is possibly TRBD1 (6 bases). The germline V gene has CDR1 SQVTM and CDR2 ANQGSEA. V lost 4 bases to trimming and J lost 0 bases, with 9 bases between them. CDR3 length equals 13 residues. This CDR3 reads CSVVTGLNTEAFF. CDR3 DNA sequence: TGCAGCGTTGTCACAGGGTTGAACACTGAAGCTTTCTTT.

With respect to this clonotype: This may stem from a read error, because a much larger clone lies one nucleotide away. The genes are TRBV28 and TRBJ1-2, with D possibly matching TRBD1 (5 bases). Per the germline V gene, CDR1 is MDHEN and CDR2 is SYDVKM. The V end was cut by 3 bases, the J end by 10 bases, with 12 bases between. The length of the CDR3 is 12 residues. CDR3 protein: CASSFRRGDYTF. The DNA of the CDR3 is TGTGCCAGCAGTTTCCGGAGGGGCGACTACACCTTC.

About this clonotype itself: This may be a read error: a much more frequent sequence differs by one nucleotide. The chain employs TRBV5-1 and TRBJ2-2, with D possibly being TRBD1 or TRBD2 (5 bases each). CDR1 and CDR2 (germline): SGHRS, YFSETQ. This CDR3 is 15 amino acids long. CDR3 nucleotide sequence: TGCGCCAGCAGCGCGACAGTCCCGAACACCGGGGAGCTGCTTTTT. Encoded protein: CASSATVPNTGELLF.

This clonotype was recorded many times. This chain uses TRBV5-1 with TRBJ2-5; TRBD1 aligns across 7 bases. CDR1 SGHRS and CDR2 YFSETQ come from the germline V gene. This CDR3 is 16 amino acids long. J lost 3 bases, V lost 0 bases, and 8 bases had no gene match. CDR3 loop: CASSLALRGTEETQYF. Written as DNA, the CDR3 is TGCGCCAGCAGCTTGGCTCTCCGTGGGACAGAAGAGACCCAGTACTTC.

This clonotype was counted many times. The chain is built from TRBV5-1 and TRBJ2-1; either TRBD1 or TRBD2 may supply D (5 bases each). Germline assignment: CDR1 SGHRS and CDR2 YFSETQ. Trimming shortened V by 4 bases and J by 9 bases, and 20 bases separated the two germline ends. The length of the CDR3 is 15 residues. This CDR3 reads CASSPTPRGTLEQFF. DNA for the CDR3: TGCGCCAGCAGCCCGACCCCGAGGGGAACTCTTGAGCAGTTCTTC.

Details on this clonotype: A much larger clone differs from this one at a single base, so this may be a read error. The CDR3 nucleotides are TGTGCCAGTAACCGGGACAGCCTCTATGACTACACCTTC. It translates to CASNRDSLYDYTF. The chain is built from TRBV19 and TRBJ1-2, with 7 bases that match TRBD1. Germline lookup yields CDR1 LNHDA and CDR2 SQIVND (reference sequence). This CDR3 is built from 13 residues. Variable domain in full (rest from reference TRBV19 and TRBJ1-2): DGGITQSPKYLFRKEGQNVTLSCEQNLNHDAMYWYRQDPGQGLRLIYYSQIVNDFQKGDIAEGYSVSREKKESFPLTVTSAQKNPTAFYLCASNRDSLYDYTFGSGTRLTVV.

This clonotype was recorded at least ten times. The gene calls are TRBV12-3 or TRBV12-4 and TRBJ2-1; 14 positions agree with TRBD2. V lost 3 bases to trimming and J lost 0 bases; unmatched junction nucleotides: 7. The CDR3 is made up of 19 amino acids. DNA for the CDR3: TGTGCCAGCAGTTTCCCCGGGACTAGCGGGAGTAGCTCCTACAATGAGCAGTTCTTC. Translation gives CASSFPGTSGSSSYNEQFF.

Ten or more counts support this clonotype. This chain joins TRBV20-1 and TRBJ1-6, with 11 bases lining up with TRBD1. V was clipped by 6 bases and J by 0 bases; unmatched bases: 4. From germline, CDR1 is DFQATT and CDR2 SNEGSKA (reference sequence). The CDR3 extends over 16 amino acids. This CDR3 is CSARTGGSSYNSPLHF. CDR3 bases: TGCAGTGCAAGGACAGGGGGCAGCTCCTATAATTCACCCCTCCACTTT.

This clonotype was recorded at least ten times. The chain has TRBV9 and TRBJ1-3; D is unresolved. Germline V lookup: CDR1 SGDLS, CDR2 YYNGEE. This CDR3 region has 13 residues. V was shortened by 4 bases and J by 0 bases, with 5 bases between the two germline ends. The CDR3 DNA reads TGTGCCAGCAGCCAAGGCTCTGGAAACACCATATATTTT. It codes for CASSQGSGNTIYF.

This clonotype was detected many times. The rearrangement uses TRBV5-8 and TRBJ1-4, with D uncertain. V was clipped by 0 bases and J by 0 bases, with 6 bases between them. There are 15 residues in the CDR3. Germline V gene lookup returns CDR1 SGHTS and CDR2 YDEGEE. CDR3 region: CASSLDSATNEKLFF. The CDR3 nucleotides read TGTGCCAGCAGCTTGGACAGCGCAACTAATGAAAAACTGTTTTTT.

The V call is TRBV5-5, the J call TRBJ2-1; no clear D. This CDR3 comprises 13 residues. Germline V gene lookup returns CDR1 SGHKS and CDR2 YYEKEE (reference sequence). V was clipped by 0 bases and J by 10 bases, with 11 bases between them. CDR3 nucleotides: TGTGCCAGCAGCTTGGCGAGCACCAAGGAGCAGTTCTTC. Its translation is CASSLASTKEQFF.

This clonotype was seen many times. V usage is TRBV9 and J usage is TRBJ2-1; the match to TRBD2 covers 10 bases. With V trimmed by 3 bases and J by 5 bases, 8 bases remained unmatched. The germline gives CDR1 SGDLS, CDR2 YYNGEE. The CDR3 is made up of 16 amino acids. The CDR3 DNA is TGTGCCAGCAGCGACCTCCTAGCGGGAGTAAACAATGAGCAGTTCTTC. Translated, it gives CASSDLLAGVNNEQFF. Full variable domain (remainder filled in from reference TRBV9 and TRBJ2-1): DSGVTQTPKHLITATGQRVTLRCSPRSGDLSVYWYQQSLDQGLQFLIQYYNGEERAKGNILERFSAQQFPDLHSELNLSSLELGDSALYFCASSDLLAGVNNEQFFGPGTRLTVL.

This clonotype was found a few times. The chain has TRBV20-1 and TRBJ2-5, with TRBD2 matching over 7 bases. The CDR3 contains 18 residues. Germline CDR1 is DFQATT and CDR2 is SNEGSKA (reference sequence). V was clipped by 3 bases and J by 2 bases; unmatched bases: 18. CDR3: CSARPFLVAGDPQETQYF. In nucleotides, the CDR3 is TGCAGTGCTAGGCCCTTCCTAGTTGCGGGAGATCCACAAGAGACCCAGTACTTC.